The 9 T cell receptor beta chains given below trace back to one sample, sequenced in a study of T cells in Graves' hyperthyroidism and ophthalmopathy. Regions amplified from RNA transcripts were the TCR beta CDR3 regions. Primed by the HTBI set, a first-round RT-PCR was run on the TCR CDR3. A single record per CDR3 protein comes from TCRdb applying MiXCR to the multiplex PCR reads. The table includes over 400,000 distinct CDR3 sequences, approximately 14% detected once. Sequencing was carried out using blood. The receptors stem from a man between 18 and 35 years old with Graves' ophthalmopathy.

This clonotype was seen many times. The chain links TRBV6-1 to TRBJ2-1, with D maybe TRBD2 (7 bases). Trimming left V 6 bases short and J 9 bases short, with 18 bases between. Looked up from germline, CDR1 is MNHNS and CDR2 is SASEGT. The CDR3 loop spans 14 amino acids. This chain's CDR3 is CASSQGGGGVEQFF. DNA for the CDR3: TGTGCCAGCAGCCAGGGAGGAGGGGGGGTTGAGCAGTTCTTC.

This clonotype was recorded at least ten times. A much bigger clone sits one base away, suggesting this may be a read error. This chain connects TRBV3-1 to TRBJ2-5, with TRBD2 matching over 7 bases. Germline values: CDR1 LGHDT, CDR2 YNNKEL (reference sequence). The CDR3 is 14 residues long. V shed 1 base, J shed 1 base, and the junction held 0 bases outside the gene matches. The DNA of the CDR3 is TGTGCCAGCAGCCAAGGCGGGGGCCAAGAGACCCAGTACTTC. It translates to CASSQGGGQETQYF.

This clonotype has ten or more counts. The gene calls are TRBV3-1 and TRBJ1-3; D is unresolved. CDR1 LGHDT and CDR2 YNNKEL come from the germline V gene (reference sequence). The CDR3 is 18 amino acids. Trimming took 0 bases from V and 0 from J, leaving 15 bases between them. CDR3 nucleotides: TGTGCCAGCAGCCAAGATGGCTATCCTGGGAGCTCTGGAAACACCATATATTTT. Its translation is CASSQDGYPGSSGNTIYF.

This clonotype was found many times. The chain uses TRBV5-1 and TRBJ1-5; D is unclear. This CDR3 comprises 15 residues. V was trimmed by 0 bases and J by 1 base, leaving 8 bases between them. CDR1 and CDR2 (germline): SGHRS, YFSETQ. The CDR3 DNA reads TGCGCCAGCAGCTTGGCCGGCAGAAGCAATCAGCCCCAGCATTTT. It specifies CASSLAGRSNQPQHF. The entire variable domain, with the rest obtained from reference TRBV5-1 and TRBJ1-5, is as follows: KAGVTQTPRYLIKTRGQQVTLSCSPISGHRSVSWYQQTPGQGLQFLFEYFSETQRNKGNFPGRFSGRQFSNSRSEMNVSTLELGDSALYLCASSLAGRSNQPQHFGDGTRLSIL.

This clonotype came up many times. The chain has TRBV20-1 and TRBJ1-1; 7 bases map to TRBD1. This CDR3 comprises 13 residues. The V gene's germline CDR1 is DFQATT and CDR2 SNEGSKA (reference sequence). V dropped 3 bases and J dropped 7; count of bases not matched to a gene: 8. This CDR3 is CSARDRWVSEAFF. CDR3 sequence (DNA): TGCAGTGCTAGGGACAGGTGGGTGAGTGAAGCTTTCTTT.

This clonotype has only a few counts. The J gene is TRBJ2-2, the V gene TRBV19; 8 nucleotides line up with TRBD2. Per the germline V gene, CDR1 is LNHDA and CDR2 is SQIVND (reference sequence). CDR3 length: 17 residues. V trimming: 3 bases; J trimming: 5 bases; junction bases outside the gene matches: 11. CDR3 residues: CASSIGRGRTGTGELFF. CDR3 bases: TGTGCCAGTAGTATCGGGAGGGGACGTACGGGGACCGGGGAGCTGTTTTTT.

The chain uses TRBV20-1 and TRBJ2-1; 12 nucleotides agree with TRBD2. The V segment lost 4 bases and the J segment 4 bases; nucleotides outside the gene matches: 2. This CDR3 contains 14 residues. CDR1 and CDR2 (germline): DFQATT, SNEGSKA (reference sequence). The CDR3 sequence is CSAKLAGGYNEQFF. The CDR3 DNA reads as TGCAGTGCTAAACTAGCGGGAGGATACAATGAGCAGTTCTTC.

This clonotype was picked up many times. The V gene is TRBV6-6, the J gene TRBJ2-7; the D is unclear. Germline values: CDR1 MNHNY, CDR2 SVGAGI (reference sequence). There are 14 residues in the CDR3. V lost 0 bases and J 3 bases, leaving 9 bases between the germline ends. The CDR3 is CASSYSSTHYEQYF. In DNA form, the CDR3 reads TGTGCCAGCAGTTACTCGTCTACTCACTACGAGCAGTACTTC.

This clonotype was found a few times. The V gene is TRBV7-3, the J gene TRBJ2-3, with 16 bases aligning to TRBD2. The CDR3 sequence is 17 residues long. The V segment lost 5 bases and the J segment 4 bases; nucleotides outside the gene matches: 6. Germline V lookup: CDR1 SGHTA, CDR2 FQGTGA. The CDR3 DNA is TGTGCCAGCAGCATGCCGGGACTAGCGGGAGGGGCAGATACGCAGTATTTT. Translated, it gives CASSMPGLAGGADTQYF.